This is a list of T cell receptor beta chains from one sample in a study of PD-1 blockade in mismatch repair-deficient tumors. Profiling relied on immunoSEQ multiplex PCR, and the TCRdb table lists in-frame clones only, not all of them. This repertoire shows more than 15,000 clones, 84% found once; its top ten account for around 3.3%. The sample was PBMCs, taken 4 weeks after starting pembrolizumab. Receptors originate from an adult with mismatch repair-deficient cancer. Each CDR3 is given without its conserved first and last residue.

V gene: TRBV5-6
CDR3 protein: ASSPTEVETQY

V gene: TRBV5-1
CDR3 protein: ASSSEAAGFKNEQF

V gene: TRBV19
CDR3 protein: ASSTQGGPYGYT

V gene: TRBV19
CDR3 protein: ASKGPGPATNEKLF

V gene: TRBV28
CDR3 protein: ASRPGATGTETQY

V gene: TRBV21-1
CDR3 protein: ASSGLAVPLANTGELF

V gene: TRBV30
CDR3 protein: AWSVGGTASRWYEQY

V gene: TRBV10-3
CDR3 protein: AISDGGRATDTQY

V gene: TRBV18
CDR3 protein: ASSPNQGQASYEQY

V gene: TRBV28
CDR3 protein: ASSLLPSSGNTIY

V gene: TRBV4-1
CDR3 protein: ASSQVEKRGSYEQY

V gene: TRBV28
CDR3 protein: ASRSPSGAIQY

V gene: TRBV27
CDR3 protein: ASSLKMDRSYEQY

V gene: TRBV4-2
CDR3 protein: ASSQDSAGGGNIQY

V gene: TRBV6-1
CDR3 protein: ASRQDGLRTEAF

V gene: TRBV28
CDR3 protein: ASSPAYSGYT

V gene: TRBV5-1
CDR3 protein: ASSPGTATGNTIY

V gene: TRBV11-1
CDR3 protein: ASRLVRGGTGELF

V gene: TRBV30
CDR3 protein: AWSGQSGTQY

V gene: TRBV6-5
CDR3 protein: ASSSDSLAWGNTIY

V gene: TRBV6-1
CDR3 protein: ASSEFGDYNEQF

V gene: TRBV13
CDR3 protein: ASSRGGVLYEQY

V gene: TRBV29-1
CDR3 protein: SARPSGATLDTQY

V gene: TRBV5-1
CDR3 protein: ASSIEDEQY